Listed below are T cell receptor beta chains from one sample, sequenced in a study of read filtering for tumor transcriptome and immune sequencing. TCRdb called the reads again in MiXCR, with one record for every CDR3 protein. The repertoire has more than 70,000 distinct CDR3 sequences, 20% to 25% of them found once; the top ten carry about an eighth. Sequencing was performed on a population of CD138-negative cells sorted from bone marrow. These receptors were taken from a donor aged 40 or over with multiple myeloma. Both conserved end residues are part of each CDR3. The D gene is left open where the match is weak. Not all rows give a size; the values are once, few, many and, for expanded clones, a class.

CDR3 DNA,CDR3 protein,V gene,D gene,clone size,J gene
TGTGCCAGCAAATTACAGGGGGCTGGAAACACCATATATTTT,CASKLQGAGNTIYF,TRBV12-3/TRBV12-4,TRBD1,.,TRBJ1-3
TGTGCCAGCAATGGACTAGCGGGGAGGGAGGATACGCAGTATTTT,CASNGLAGREDTQYF,TRBV2,TRBD2,many,TRBJ2-3
TGTGCCACCAGTGGCACACGACAGTCAGCGGGCACAGATACGCAGTATTTT,CATSGTRQSAGTDTQYF,TRBV24-1,.,many,TRBJ2-3
TGTGCCAGCAGCTTCACTCTATTGGGGAGGATGAACACTGAAGCTTTCTTT,CASSFTLLGRMNTEAFF,TRBV7-2,.,many,TRBJ1-1
TGTGCCAGCAGCTACCCGGGACACCCCGCCGGGGAGCTGTTTTTT,CASSYPGHPAGELFF,TRBV7-9,.,many,TRBJ2-2
TGTGCCAGCAGCCCCGGGGGGGGCGAAAACATTCAGTACTTC,CASSPGGGENIQYF,TRBV5-4,TRBD2,.,TRBJ2-4
TGTGCCAGCAGCTGCGGGGGGGCTTGGAATGAGCAGTTCTTC,CASSCGGAWNEQFF,TRBV7-3,TRBD2,.,TRBJ2-1
TGTGCCTGGAGTGCCTATAGGGACGAGCAGTACTTC,CAWSAYRDEQYF,TRBV30,.,.,TRBJ2-7
TGTGCCAGCAGCTCCCTCATAGCGGGGGGGCTAACAGATACGCAGTATTTT,CASSSLIAGGLTDTQYF,TRBV11-2,TRBD2,many,TRBJ2-3
TGTGCCAGCAGCGTAGCGGGGGGGCCTAGGAATGAGCAGTTCTTC,CASSVAGGPRNEQFF,TRBV9,TRBD2,few,TRBJ2-1
TGTGCCAGCAGCTTAACCTTTAGCGGGGGCCACACAGATACGCAGTATTTT,CASSLTFSGGHTDTQYF,TRBV7-3,TRBD2,.,TRBJ2-3
TGTGCCAGCAGGTGGACAGGGGGCTCTGAAGCTTTCTTT,CASRWTGGSEAFF,TRBV6-2/TRBV6-3,TRBD1,many,TRBJ1-1
TGTGCCACCAGCAGCTTAGCGGGGGAAGAGCAGTTCTTC,CATSSLAGEEQFF,TRBV15,TRBD2,many,TRBJ2-1
TGTGCCAGCAGTCCACCCGGGACAGGGGGCTCCCAGCCCCAGCATTTT,CASSPPGTGGSQPQHF,TRBV12-3/TRBV12-4,TRBD1,.,TRBJ1-5
TGTGCCAGCAGCTCCTCCGTGGCTGAGGGGAAGAACACTGAAGCTTTCTTT,CASSSSVAEGKNTEAFF,TRBV13,.,many,TRBJ1-1
TGCGCCAGCAGCGGTGGGCTAGCGGGTTCCTACAATGAGCAGTTCTTC,CASSGGLAGSYNEQFF,TRBV5-1,TRBD2,many,TRBJ2-1
TGTGCCAGCAGCTTGAGAGGGGGCTGGGAGACCCAGTACTTC,CASSLRGGWETQYF,TRBV7-2,TRBD1,few,TRBJ2-5
TGCGCCAGCAGCCTGCTGAATAGCGGGAGGTTGTTCTTC,CASSLLNSGRLFF,TRBV5-1,TRBD2,many,TRBJ2-1
TGTGCCAGCAGCCCCACAGGGGACCCGCCCCGCTACACCTTC,CASSPTGDPPRYTF,TRBV28,TRBD1,once,TRBJ1-2
TGCAGTGCGCCGATTGCCGGGACTAGTCCGTTCAGTGAGCAGTTCTTC,CSAPIAGTSPFSEQFF,TRBV20-1,TRBD2,few,TRBJ2-1
TGTGCCAGCAGTTATACTGAGGGCACTGAAGCTTTCTTT,CASSYTEGTEAFF,TRBV7-9,.,many,TRBJ1-1
TGCGCCAGCAGCACCCGGTGGGGGGACACTGAAGCTTTCTTT,CASSTRWGDTEAFF,TRBV4-2,.,.,TRBJ1-1
TGTGCCAGCAGCCTTAACCGGGCTGACGAGCAGTACTTC,CASSLNRADEQYF,TRBV11-2,.,few,TRBJ2-7
TGCGCCAGCAGCTTCTCCGGACAAAAGGAAGAGACCCAGTACTTC,CASSFSGQKEETQYF,TRBV5-1,.,many,TRBJ2-5
TGTGCCAGCAGTGAACAGGGAAGGGGCAATGAGCAGTTCTTC,CASSEQGRGNEQFF,TRBV2,.,many,TRBJ2-1
TGTGCCAGCAGGACTAGCGGGGGCGAGGAGCAGTACTTC,CASRTSGGEEQYF,TRBV6-6,TRBD2,.,TRBJ2-7
TGTGCCAGCAGCTTGTATACTGCTCAAGAGACCCAGTACTTC,CASSLYTAQETQYF,TRBV13,.,many,TRBJ2-5
TGCAGTCCTAGAGACCAACGGGGGGGAGATACGCAGTATTTT,CSPRDQRGGDTQYF,TRBV20-1,TRBD2,.,TRBJ2-3
TGTGCCAGCAGCGTAGATGGGGGCAGGCGAGAGACCCAGTACTTC,CASSVDGGRRETQYF,TRBV9,.,.,TRBJ2-5
TGTGCCAGCACCACACGGGGAGGGAACACTGAAGCTTTCTTT,CASTTRGGNTEAFF,TRBV12-3/TRBV12-4,.,many,TRBJ1-1
TGTGCCAGCAGCTACCCCCAGGGGACTGGTTCACCCCTCCACTTT,CASSYPQGTGSPLHF,TRBV11-2,.,.,TRBJ1-6
TGCGCCAGCAGCTTGATCAGCGGCTCCTACGAGCAGTACTTC,CASSLISGSYEQYF,TRBV5-1,.,many,TRBJ2-7
TGTGCCAGCAGGGGGACAGGGGATAACTATGGCTACACCTTC,CASRGTGDNYGYTF,TRBV2,TRBD1,many,TRBJ1-2
TGTGCCAGCAGCTGGGTGATTAGCGGGGGCCTAAGCACAGATACGCAGTATTTT,CASSWVISGGLSTDTQYF,TRBV7-2,TRBD2,many,TRBJ2-3
TGTGCCAGCAGGGATCCGGGGGGCACAGATACGCAGTATTTT,CASRDPGGTDTQYF,TRBV27,.,.,TRBJ2-3
TGCGCCAGCAGCGGAACTAGCGGGGTTGGCACCGGGGAGCTGTTTTTT,CASSGTSGVGTGELFF,TRBV5-1,TRBD2,.,TRBJ2-2
TGCAGCGTTGAAGACCGAGAGAACACCGGGGAGCTGTTTTTT,CSVEDRENTGELFF,TRBV29-1,.,many,TRBJ2-2
TGTGCCAGCAATATGATCGGGTTCGCCGGGGAGCTGTTTTTT,CASNMIGFAGELFF,TRBV2,.,.,TRBJ2-2
TGTGCCGGCAGCTTACAAGAGACCCAGTACTTC,CAGSLQETQYF,TRBV7-9,.,.,TRBJ2-5
TGCGCCAGCAGCTTGGAAGGGACTAGCGATTACTCTGGGGCCAACGTCCTGACTTTC,CASSLEGTSDYSGANVLTF,TRBV5-1,TRBD2,many,TRBJ2-6
TGCGCCAGTACTAGCGGGGGGGTGTACAATGAGCAGTTCTTC,CASTSGGVYNEQFF,TRBV5-1,TRBD2,many,TRBJ2-1
TGCAGTGCCCGTCGTGGGGGCCCCAGCGGGGAGCTGTTTTTT,CSARRGGPSGELFF,TRBV20-1,.,many,TRBJ2-2
TGTGCCAGTAGGGGCCGGATGGGACAGGGAACTAATGAGCAGTTCTTC,CASRGRMGQGTNEQFF,TRBV19,TRBD1,many,TRBJ2-1
TGCGCCAGCAGCTTGTTCGGGTCAGATACGCAGTATTTT,CASSLFGSDTQYF,TRBV5-1,.,many,TRBJ2-3
TGCAGCGTTGGTGGGGTTCGGAATGGCTACACCTTC,CSVGGVRNGYTF,TRBV29-1,.,many,TRBJ1-2
TGCGCCAGCAGGGACAGTCCGAACAATGAGCAGTTCTTC,CASRDSPNNEQFF,TRBV5-1,.,many,TRBJ2-1
TGCGCCAGCAGCTTGCAACAGGGCTACAATGAGCAGTTCTTC,CASSLQQGYNEQFF,TRBV5-1,.,many,TRBJ2-1
TGCAGTGCTGCCGACTGGTCCGCGAGGGTTGGGGGCTACACCTTC,CSAADWSARVGGYTF,TRBV20-1,.,few,TRBJ1-2
TGTGCCAGCAGCTTAGCGAGGAGCGGGGGTTCACTAGAGACCCAGTACTTC,CASSLARSGGSLETQYF,TRBV7-9,TRBD2,many,TRBJ2-5
TGCGCCAGCAGCTTCCAGGGTATGGACACTGAAGCTTTCTTT,CASSFQGMDTEAFF,TRBV5-1,.,few,TRBJ1-1
TGTGCCAGCAGTTTTGTTCTAGCGAGCGCTCGCTCCTACAGTGAGCAGTTCTTC,CASSFVLASARSYSEQFF,TRBV12-3/TRBV12-4,.,.,TRBJ2-1
TGTGCCAGCAGTCTTGGATTGGAGTACAAGCAGTACTTC,CASSLGLEYKQYF,TRBV28,.,.,TRBJ2-7
TGTGCCAGCAGCGTAGGGCCCGGGAACCTTGAGCAGTACTTC,CASSVGPGNLEQYF,TRBV9,.,many,TRBJ2-7
TGTGCCAGCTCACCACCCATAAACACCGGGGAGCTGTTTTTT,CASSPPINTGELFF,TRBV18,.,many,TRBJ2-2